The T cell receptor (beta chain) described here comes from a study of blood T cell repertoires in COVID-19 (dated by TCRdb to about 2020). Background on the whole study: Collaborator samples came from the United States, Italy and Spain and covered acute and convalescent phases of COVID-19. The prospective study material was composed of cDNA or gDNA derived from T cells, B-cell-depleted T cells, or PBMCs. Subjects who had been exposed to COVID-19, were actively infected with it, or had recovered from it provided the deeply sampled blood TCRbeta repertoires that made up the dataset. The repertoires were released in a freely available public database meant as a resource for research on the immune response to SARS-CoV-2. The samples were drawn from two sources: the first 160 participants of the ongoing ImmuneRACE study, and 1,000 to 1,500 subjects contributed by 6 global collaborators. The sample metadata nearly always contained a de-identified subject ID, COVID-19 status, age in years and sex. Where available, HLA class I and class II types were taken from metadata supplied by the sample provider and were not determined by assay-based typing. What the study reported, not specific to this receptor: The quantity of clinical and demographic metadata differed by source and by participant and was supplied without curation.

As regards this clone: Its antigen is still unknown. No base qualities exist here, and no much larger clone lies one base off it.

TCRbeta CDR3 regions were amplified from genomic DNA by means of the immunoSEQ Assay, a bias-controlled multiplex PCR. In the original analysis: The number of nucleated cells in each sample was estimated by amplification of reference gene primers within the assay. To quantify the absolute abundance of each unique TCRbeta CDR3 rearrangement, sequence reads were collapsed and filtered. For each sample, productive Simpson clonality was calculated as the square root of Simpson's diversity index across productive rearrangements. TCRdb stores this immuneACCESS table with in-frame sequences only. Part of the clones is absent; in the studies checked, under half of the shortfall reflects unresolved V genes, and no reason is known for the rest. V, J and clone size reflect that table, while D and trimming were determined from the DNA. Counted in this sample were about 300,000 clones; approximately 90% of them appeared once. The ten largest clones represent about 4.2% of the sample.

The germline V gene specifies MGHRA as CDR1 and YSYEKL as CDR2. V lost 3 bases and J lost 9 bases, and the count of bases not matched to a germline gene is 1. Inclusive of the bounding cysteine and phenylalanine, the CDR3 is 14 residues long. Just the 42-base CDR3 DNA is kept, in frame starting at base 1. Enrolling through a virtual design, the prospective study's participants ranged in age from roughly 18 to 90 years and lived across approximately 25 United States geographic areas. In the prospective study, participants were assigned to cohorts based on the clinical history participants reported in a screening survey and a study questionnaire. Recovered participants in ImmuneRACE Cohort 3 were defined as having two consecutive negative NP/OP PCR tests, clearance from a healthcare professional, or resolution of symptoms. In the prospective study, mobile phlebotomists collected whole blood, serum and a nasopharyngeal or oropharyngeal swab from each participant. Prospective study participants could optionally give additional blood draws and questionnaires over an approximately two-month period. Blood samples from the prospective study were shipped frozen or at room temperature prior to DNA extraction.

Input material: PBMCs or T cells enriched from blood (not recorded which). This receptor was obtained from a man younger than 40 who had recovered from COVID-19. Here the chain combines TRBV4-1 and TRBJ1-6; the junction holds 11 bases that match TRBD1. The DNA sequence is as follows: TGCGCCAGCAGCCAGGGACAGGGGGTTTCACCCCTCCACTTT. It is translated as CASSQGQGVSPLHF.